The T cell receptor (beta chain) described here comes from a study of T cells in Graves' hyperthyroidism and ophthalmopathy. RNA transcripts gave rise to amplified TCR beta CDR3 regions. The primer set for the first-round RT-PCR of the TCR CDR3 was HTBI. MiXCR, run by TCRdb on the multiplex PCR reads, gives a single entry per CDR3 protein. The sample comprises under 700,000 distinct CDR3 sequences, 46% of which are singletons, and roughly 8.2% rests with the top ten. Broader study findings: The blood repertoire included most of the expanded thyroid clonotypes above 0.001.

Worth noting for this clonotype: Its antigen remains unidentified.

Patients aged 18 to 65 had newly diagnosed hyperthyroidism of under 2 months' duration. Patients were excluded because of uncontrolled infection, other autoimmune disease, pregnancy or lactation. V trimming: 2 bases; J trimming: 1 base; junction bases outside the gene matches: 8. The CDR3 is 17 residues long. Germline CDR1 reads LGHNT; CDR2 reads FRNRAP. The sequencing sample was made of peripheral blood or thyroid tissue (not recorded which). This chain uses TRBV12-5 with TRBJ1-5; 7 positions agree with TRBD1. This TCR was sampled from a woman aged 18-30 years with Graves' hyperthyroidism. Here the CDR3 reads CASGLTVTGASNQPQHF. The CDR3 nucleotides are TGTGCTAGTGGTTTGACTGTTACAGGGGCGAGCAATCAGCCCCAGCATTTT. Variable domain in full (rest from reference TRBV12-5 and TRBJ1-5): DARVTQTPRHKVTEMGQEVTMRCQPILGHNTVFWYRQTMMQGLELLAYFRNRAPLDDSGMPKDRFSAEMPDATLATLKIQPSEPRDSAVYFCASGLTVTGASNQPQHFGDGTRLSIL.